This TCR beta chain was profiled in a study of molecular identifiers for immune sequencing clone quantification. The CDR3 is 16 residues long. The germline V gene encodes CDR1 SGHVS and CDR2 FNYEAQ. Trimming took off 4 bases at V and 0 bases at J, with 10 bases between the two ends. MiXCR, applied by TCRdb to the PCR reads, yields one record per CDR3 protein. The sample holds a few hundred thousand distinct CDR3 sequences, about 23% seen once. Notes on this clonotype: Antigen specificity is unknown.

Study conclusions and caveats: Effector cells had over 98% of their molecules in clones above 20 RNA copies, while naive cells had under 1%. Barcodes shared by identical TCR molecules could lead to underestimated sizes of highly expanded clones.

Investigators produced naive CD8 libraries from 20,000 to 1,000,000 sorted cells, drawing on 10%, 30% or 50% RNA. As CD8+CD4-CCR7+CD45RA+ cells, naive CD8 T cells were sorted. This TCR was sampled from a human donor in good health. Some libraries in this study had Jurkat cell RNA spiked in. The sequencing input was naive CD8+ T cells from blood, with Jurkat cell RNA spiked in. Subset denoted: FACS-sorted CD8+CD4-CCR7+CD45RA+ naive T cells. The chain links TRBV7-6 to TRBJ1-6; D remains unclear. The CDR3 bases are TGTGCCAGCAGCTCCGAGCATAGCTCCTATAATTCACCCCTCCACTTT. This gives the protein CASSSEHSSYNSPLHF.